Listed below are T cell receptor beta chains from one sample, sequenced in a study of cytomegalovirus exposure and HLA in healthy donors. Profiling relied on immunoSEQ multiplex PCR, and the TCRdb table lists in-frame clones only, not all of them. The sample lists fewer than 200,000 clones, under 9.5% occurring once. Material for sequencing was PBMCs. All receptors derive from a woman between 25 and 40 years old in good health and CMV-seropositive. Each CDR3 is given with its conserved first and last residue. Each record gives: clone size, J gene, V gene, D gene, CDR3 protein, CDR3 DNA. The D gene is left open where the match is weak. Size tells how often a clone was seen (once, few, many) or the class of an expanded clone, and some rows leave it out.

clone_size: .
j_call: TRBJ2-4
v_call: TRBV15
d_call: .
cdr3_aa: CATSRVHVLAKNIQYF
cdr3_nt: TGTGCCACCAGCAGAGTTCATGTTTTAGCCAAAAACATTCAGTACTTC

clone_size: .
j_call: TRBJ1-2
v_call: TRBV5-1
d_call: TRBD1
cdr3_aa: CASSLVPGQGASYTF
cdr3_nt: TGCGCCAGCAGCTTGGTACCCGGACAGGGGGCGAGCTACACCTTC

clone_size: .
j_call: TRBJ1-1
v_call: TRBV2
d_call: TRBD1
cdr3_aa: CASSEGTGGLGTEAFF
cdr3_nt: TGTGCCAGCAGTGAGGGGACAGGGGGCCTGGGCACTGAAGCTTTCTTT

clone_size: .
j_call: TRBJ2-7
v_call: TRBV6-1
d_call: .
cdr3_aa: CASSDRGPYEQYF
cdr3_nt: TGTGCCAGCAGTGATCGGGGTCCCTACGAGCAGTACTTC

clone_size: few
j_call: TRBJ2-7
v_call: TRBV5-4
d_call: TRBD1
cdr3_aa: CASSSSSTGPSEQYF
cdr3_nt: TGTGCCAGCAGCTCATCCTCGACAGGGCCCTCCGAGCAGTACTTC

clone_size: .
j_call: TRBJ1-4
v_call: TRBV2
d_call: .
cdr3_aa: CASSETGIEKLFF
cdr3_nt: TGTGCCAGCAGTGAAACGGGGATTGAAAAACTGTTTTTT

clone_size: .
j_call: TRBJ1-1
v_call: TRBV5-1
d_call: TRBD1
cdr3_aa: CASSSRAGGNTEAFF
cdr3_nt: TGCGCCAGCAGCTCCCGAGCAGGGGGGAACACTGAAGCTTTCTTT

clone_size: .
j_call: TRBJ2-3
v_call: TRBV7-2
d_call: TRBD2
cdr3_aa: CASSFTSGRTGDTQYF
cdr3_nt: TGTGCCAGCAGCTTTACTAGCGGGAGAACAGGGGATACGCAGTATTTT

clone_size: few
j_call: TRBJ1-2
v_call: TRBV7-9
d_call: .
cdr3_aa: CASSLSRDRGYGYTF
cdr3_nt: TGTGCCAGCAGCTTAAGTCGCGATCGGGGATATGGCTACACCTTC

clone_size: .
j_call: TRBJ2-3
v_call: TRBV4-2
d_call: TRBD2
cdr3_aa: CASSPGLAPGDTQYF
cdr3_nt: TGTGCCAGCAGCCCTGGACTAGCACCCGGAGATACGCAGTATTTT

clone_size: few
j_call: TRBJ2-7
v_call: TRBV6-4
d_call: .
cdr3_aa: CARKTGLGYEQYF
cdr3_nt: TGTGCCAGGAAAACAGGTCTTGGGTACGAGCAGTACTTC

clone_size: few
j_call: TRBJ2-3
v_call: TRBV6-1
d_call: TRBD1
cdr3_aa: CASSGDQGQGATDTQYF
cdr3_nt: TGTGCCAGCAGTGGAGATCAGGGACAGGGGGCTACAGATACGCAGTATTTT

clone_size: .
j_call: TRBJ1-2
v_call: TRBV29-1
d_call: TRBD1
cdr3_aa: CSANRGSGVLGYGYTF
cdr3_nt: TGCAGTGCCAACAGGGGGAGTGGAGTTTTGGGCTATGGCTACACCTTC

clone_size: few
j_call: TRBJ1-2
v_call: TRBV6-5
d_call: .
cdr3_aa: CASRPRQDPLYGYTF
cdr3_nt: TGTGCCAGCAGACCCCGACAGGATCCCCTCTATGGCTACACCTTC

clone_size: once
j_call: TRBJ2-7
v_call: TRBV6-5
d_call: .
cdr3_aa: CASSYEGLALGEQYF
cdr3_nt: TGTGCCAGCAGTTACGAAGGTCTAGCCTTGGGGGAGCAGTACTTC

clone_size: few
j_call: TRBJ2-3
v_call: TRBV5-6
d_call: .
cdr3_aa: CASTSRVVAISGYF
cdr3_nt: TGTGCCAGCACCTCCCGGGTCGTGGCCATAAGCGGGTATTTT

clone_size: few
j_call: TRBJ1-5
v_call: TRBV30
d_call: .
cdr3_aa: CAWSERENQPQHF
cdr3_nt: TGTGCCTGGAGTGAACGGGAGAATCAGCCCCAGCATTTT

clone_size: few
j_call: TRBJ2-7
v_call: TRBV30
d_call: TRBD1
cdr3_aa: CAWSLPGQARYEQYF
cdr3_nt: TGTGCCTGGTCCCTCCCGGGACAGGCACGCTACGAGCAGTACTTC

clone_size: few
j_call: TRBJ2-7
v_call: TRBV12-2
d_call: .
cdr3_aa: CASRLGGGEQYF
cdr3_nt: TGTGCAAGTCGCTTAGGGGGGGGCGAGCAGTACTTC

clone_size: few
j_call: TRBJ1-2
v_call: TRBV10-3
d_call: .
cdr3_aa: CAISESQNYGYTF
cdr3_nt: TGTGCCATCAGTGAGTCTCAAAACTATGGCTACACCTTC

clone_size: .
j_call: TRBJ1-2
v_call: TRBV19
d_call: .
cdr3_aa: CASSHNYGYTF
cdr3_nt: TGTGCCAGTAGTCATAACTATGGCTACACCTTC

clone_size: few
j_call: TRBJ2-1
v_call: TRBV2
d_call: TRBD2
cdr3_aa: CASSPGLAGAGEQFF
cdr3_nt: TGTGCCAGCAGCCCCGGACTAGCGGGAGCTGGAGAGCAGTTCTTC

clone_size: few
j_call: TRBJ2-4
v_call: TRBV12-5
d_call: TRBD1
cdr3_aa: CASGVTGGGKNIQYF
cdr3_nt: TGTGCTAGTGGCGTGACAGGGGGAGGCAAAAACATTCAGTACTTC

clone_size: few
j_call: TRBJ1-1
v_call: TRBV7-8
d_call: TRBD1
cdr3_aa: CASSFNSDRGNTEAFF
cdr3_nt: TGTGCCAGCAGCTTTAACTCGGACAGGGGAAACACTGAAGCTTTCTTT

clone_size: .
j_call: TRBJ1-1
v_call: TRBV6-5
d_call: .
cdr3_aa: CASSPRVLRNTEAFF
cdr3_nt: TGTGCCAGCAGTCCCCGGGTCCTCCGGAACACTGAAGCTTTCTTT

clone_size: .
j_call: TRBJ1-5
v_call: TRBV5-4
d_call: TRBD1
cdr3_aa: CASSLGDSPQHF
cdr3_nt: TGTGCCAGCAGCTTGGGGGACAGTCCCCAGCATTTT

clone_size: few
j_call: TRBJ1-1
v_call: TRBV19
d_call: .
cdr3_aa: CASSSTAGTEAFF
cdr3_nt: TGTGCCAGTAGTTCTACGGCGGGGACTGAAGCTTTCTTT

clone_size: few
j_call: TRBJ2-3
v_call: TRBV6-5
d_call: .
cdr3_aa: CASSYSGGSADAQYF
cdr3_nt: TGTGCCAGCAGTTACTCGGGAGGAAGCGCAGATGCGCAGTATTTT

clone_size: .
j_call: TRBJ1-4
v_call: TRBV9
d_call: TRBD1
cdr3_aa: CASSVGWDSNEKLFF
cdr3_nt: TGTGCCAGCAGCGTAGGTTGGGACAGTAATGAAAAACTGTTTTTT

clone_size: .
j_call: TRBJ2-5
v_call: TRBV15
d_call: .
cdr3_aa: CATSTSRGQETQYF
cdr3_nt: TGTGCCACCAGCACTAGCCGGGGGCAAGAGACCCAGTACTTC

clone_size: .
j_call: TRBJ2-7
v_call: TRBV4-2
d_call: TRBD2
cdr3_aa: CASSQVLAGGLEQYF
cdr3_nt: TGTGCCAGCAGCCAGGTCTTAGCGGGAGGGCTCGAGCAGTACTTC

clone_size: .
j_call: TRBJ2-1
v_call: TRBV10-1
d_call: .
cdr3_aa: CASSLDLYNEQFF
cdr3_nt: TGCGCCAGCAGTTTGGACTTGTACAATGAGCAGTTCTTC

clone_size: .
j_call: TRBJ1-1
v_call: TRBV4-2
d_call: .
cdr3_aa: CASSPGGWTEAFF
cdr3_nt: TGTGCCAGCAGTCCCGGCGGTTGGACTGAAGCTTTCTTT

clone_size: .
j_call: TRBJ2-7
v_call: TRBV5-6
d_call: TRBD2
cdr3_aa: CASSPRLAGDPYEQYF
cdr3_nt: TGTGCCAGCAGCCCCAGACTAGCGGGAGATCCCTACGAGCAGTACTTC

clone_size: few
j_call: TRBJ2-3
v_call: TRBV5-1
d_call: .
cdr3_aa: CASSFPVVGGANTDTQYF
cdr3_nt: TGCGCCAGCAGCTTCCCAGTAGTAGGGGGAGCAAACACAGATACGCAGTATTTT

clone_size: few
j_call: TRBJ1-1
v_call: TRBV29-1
d_call: .
cdr3_aa: CRVRQLEAFF
cdr3_nt: TGCAGAGTTAGACAGCTCGAAGCTTTCTTT

clone_size: few
j_call: TRBJ2-7
v_call: TRBV5-6
d_call: .
cdr3_aa: CASSLIDSYEQYF
cdr3_nt: TGTGCCAGCAGCTTGATAGACAGCTACGAGCAGTACTTC

clone_size: .
j_call: TRBJ2-2
v_call: TRBV9
d_call: .
cdr3_aa: CASSAPTGENTGELFF
cdr3_nt: TGTGCCAGCAGCGCTCCGACAGGCGAGAACACCGGGGAGCTGTTTTTT

clone_size: few
j_call: TRBJ2-7
v_call: TRBV4-2
d_call: TRBD2
cdr3_aa: CASSQDSPAGGFLYEQYF
cdr3_nt: TGTGCCAGCAGCCAAGATTCCCCAGCGGGAGGTTTCCTCTACGAGCAGTACTTC

clone_size: few
j_call: TRBJ2-3
v_call: TRBV6-5
d_call: .
cdr3_aa: CASSYEGATQYF
cdr3_nt: TGTGCCAGCAGTTACGAGGGTGCTACGCAGTATTTT

clone_size: few
j_call: TRBJ1-5
v_call: TRBV19
d_call: .
cdr3_aa: CASSIDEDQPQHF
cdr3_nt: TGTGCCAGTAGTATAGACGAGGATCAGCCCCAGCATTTT